Each of the 28 T cell receptor beta chains below was sequenced from the same sample in a study of CD8+ T cells in alopecia areata. Documented treatment: oral pan-JAK inhibitor, 5-10 mg twice daily. The sequencing template was cDNA reverse transcribed from extracted RNA. Libraries were prepared by immunoSEQ multiplex PCR; TCRdb keeps only in-frame clonotypes and omits some of them. Of 120,000 or so clones in the sample, around 63% were seen once. This sample comprised CD4+ T cells sorted from blood, obtained at week 4, from a patient treated with tofacitinib. The receptors originated from a human donor with alopecia areata.

The V call is TRBV27, the J call TRBJ2-6, with D perhaps matching TRBD1 (5 bases). The CDR3 loop spans 15 amino acids. From germline, CDR1 is MNHEY and CDR2 SMNVEV (reference sequence). V lost 2 bases, J lost 2 bases, and 7 bases lay in between. CDR3 bases: TGTGCCAGCAGTTTAGGCAGGGCTGGGGCCAACGTCCTGACTTTC. Protein product: CASSLGRAGANVLTF.

The chain uses TRBV5-4 and TRBJ2-3; D gene ambiguous. The CDR3 has 18 residues. The ends were cut back, 6 bases at V and 2 bases at J, with 25 bases in the middle. Germline CDR1 reads SGHNT; CDR2 reads YYREEE (reference sequence). The CDR3 nucleotides are TGTGCCAGCACCCCAGCCCCCCTGACTGCACCCCTCACAGATACGCAGTATTTT. Its translation is CASTPAPLTAPLTDTQYF.

The sample holds a few counts of this clone. The CDR3 DNA follows: TGTGCCAGCAGCTATCTAGCGGGAGGGAACACCGGGGAGCTGTTTTTT. It translates to CASSYLAGGNTGELFF. The chain links TRBV7-9 to TRBJ2-2; TRBD2 matches 11 bases. This CDR3 contains 16 residues. V trimming: 4 bases; J trimming: 1 base; junction bases outside the gene matches: 2. Germline V gives CDR1 SEHNR, CDR2 FQNEAQ (reference sequence).

The chain carries TRBV6-5 and TRBJ2-1; D is ambiguous. Germline lookup yields CDR1 MNHEY and CDR2 SVGAGI. This CDR3 comprises 13 residues. Between the trimmed V and J ends, which lost 2 bases and 8 bases, there was a span of 10 bases. The CDR3 nucleotides are TGTGCCAGCAGTTACACCTTTCGGGATGAGCAGTTCTTC. It encodes CASSYTFRDEQFF.

This clone was counted once. The V gene is TRBV29-1, the J gene TRBJ2-5; 10 positions agree with TRBD1. With 6 bases clipped from V and 4 bases from J, the junction kept 5 bases outside the gene matches. Germline CDR1 and CDR2: SQVTM and ANQGSEA. This CDR3 has 13 amino acids. CDR3 sequence reads: CSVGTGVSETQYF. DNA for the CDR3: TGCAGCGTGGGGACAGGGGTGTCAGAGACCCAGTACTTC.

J is TRBJ2-7 and V is TRBV5-1; TRBD2 aligns across 8 bases. Trimming removed 0 bases from V and 0 bases from J; junction bases left unmatched: 2. Germline V CDR1 and CDR2: SGHRS, YFSETQ. The CDR3 totals 15 residues. This chain's CDR3 is CASSLVGTSSYEQYF. The CDR3 DNA sequence: TGCGCCAGCAGCTTGGTCGGGACTAGCTCCTACGAGCAGTACTTC.

The rearrangement joins TRBV29-1 to TRBJ1-1; D perhaps matches TRBD1 (5 bases). CDR1 and CDR2 from the germline V gene are SQVTM and ANQGSEA. The CDR3 totals 11 residues. V was trimmed by 3 bases and J by 6 bases, leaving 8 bases between them. CDR3 DNA: TGCAGCGTTGAGAACAGGCCTGAAGCTTTCTTT. Protein: CSVENRPEAFF.

The chain uses TRBV29-1 and TRBJ2-5; 10 bases agree with TRBD1. Germline values: CDR1 SQVTM, CDR2 ANQGSEA. The CDR3 is 15 amino acids. With 7 bases clipped from V and 0 bases from J, the junction kept 8 bases outside the gene matches. In DNA, the CDR3 is TGCAGCGCTGACGGGACAGGGGTCTACCAAGAGACCCAGTACTTC. Translated, it gives CSADGTGVYQETQYF.

The V and J genes are TRBV7-6 and TRBJ1-1; possible D gene TRBD1, 5 bases. Germline V gene data show CDR1 as SGHVS and CDR2 as FNYEAQ. The CDR3 loop spans 12 amino acids. V dropped 8 bases and J dropped 5 bases, with 12 bases sitting between them. Written as DNA, the CDR3 is TGTGCCAGCCTTAAATCAGGGACTGAAGCTTTCTTT. As protein: CASLKSGTEAFF.

The chain is built from TRBV30 and TRBJ1-2; D gene ambiguous. Germline CDR1 reads GTSNPN; CDR2 reads SVGIG (reference sequence). The CDR3 runs to 12 residues. V was pared by 1 base and J by 6 bases, with 9 bases between. CDR3 sequence: CAWSAGGHGYTF. CDR3 nucleotide sequence: TGTGCCTGGAGTGCAGGAGGGCATGGCTACACCTTC.

V usage is TRBV6-6 and J usage is TRBJ2-2, with TRBD2 identical over 9 bases. Unmatched junction bases numbered 6, after V lost 6 bases and J lost 7 bases. Germline V gene sequence: CDR1 MNHNY, CDR2 SVGAGI (reference sequence). The CDR3 sequence is 14 residues long. The CDR3 region is CASRSSGEVGELFF. The CDR3 DNA is TGTGCCAGCAGGTCTAGCGGGGAGGTCGGGGAGCTGTTTTTT.

V and J are TRBV6-6 and TRBJ1-6; D possibly corresponds to TRBD1 (5 bases). CDR3 size: 15 residues. Germline V gene sequence: CDR1 MNHNY, CDR2 SVGAGI (reference sequence). Trimming removed 0 bases at V and 7 bases at J, with 10 bases between. CDR3 coding DNA: TGTGCCAGCAGTTACTCCCAGGGCGCGAATTCACCCCTCCACTTT. Protein product: CASSYSQGANSPLHF.

This chain links TRBV5-6 with TRBJ1-5, with D possibly being TRBD1 (6 bases). Germline V CDR1 and CDR2: SGHDT, YYEEEE. Trimming cost V 1 base and J 3 bases, with 11 bases left between them. This CDR3 has 15 amino acids. The CDR3 sequence is CASSLRGGLNQPQHF. CDR3 bases: TGTGCCAGCAGCTTGAGGGGGGGCCTCAATCAGCCCCAGCATTTT.

The chain links TRBV10-3 to TRBJ2-5, with 11 nucleotides matching TRBD2. The V gene end was trimmed by 0 bases and the J gene end by 3 bases; junction bases not matched to a gene: 6. Per the germline V gene, CDR1 is ENHRY and CDR2 is SYGVKD. The CDR3 has 17 amino acids. The CDR3 here is CAISESIAGGQEETQYF. Here the CDR3 DNA reads TGTGCCATCAGTGAGTCCATAGCGGGGGGGCAGGAAGAGACCCAGTACTTC.

This clone was observed a single time. The chain uses TRBV30 and TRBJ1-1; unclear D gene. This CDR3 comprises 10 residues. The V end lost 3 bases, the J end lost 8 bases, and 7 bases lay between the germline ends. Germline V gene sequence: CDR1 GTSNPN, CDR2 SVGIG (reference sequence). This CDR3 is CAWSSGEAFF. In nucleotides, the CDR3 is TGTGCCTGGAGCAGCGGGGAAGCTTTCTTT.

This chain joins TRBV7-2 and TRBJ2-5; D unresolved. Deletions cut 1 base from V and 5 bases from J, with 8 bases between. The CDR3 has 13 residues. The V gene's germline CDR1 is SGHTA and CDR2 FQGNSA. Here the CDR3 DNA reads TGTGCCAGCAGCTTAGGGCTGGGGGAGACCCAGTACTTC. It translates to CASSLGLGETQYF.

This rearrangement joins TRBV6-6 to TRBJ2-3; 9 nucleotides line up with TRBD1. From germline, CDR1 is MNHNY and CDR2 SVGAGI (reference sequence). This CDR3 region has 15 residues. V lost 4 bases, J lost 6 bases, and 8 bases stayed unmatched. The CDR3 bases are TGTGCCAGCAGTTCACCGGGACAGGGCGGGGATACGCAGTATTTT. Translating it yields CASSSPGQGGDTQYF.

This clone was detected only once. The chain employs TRBV4-3 and TRBJ2-1; maybe TRBD1 (7 bases). Germline loops: CDR1 LGHNA, CDR2 YSLEER. This CDR3 has 17 residues. V lost 0 bases and J lost 7, with 19 bases in between. DNA for the CDR3: TGCGCCAGCAGCCAAGAGGCCGCGGGACAGTTGTTGAATGAGCAGTTCTTC. The encoded protein is CASSQEAAGQLLNEQFF.

This clone appeared a few times. The chain joins TRBV4-3 to TRBJ1-2, with D perhaps TRBD1 (5 bases). The CDR3 sequence is 13 residues long. V shed 3 bases and J shed 7 bases, with 12 bases lying between them. Germline V lookup: CDR1 LGHNA, CDR2 YSLEER. The CDR3 region is CASSHRERSGYTF. CDR3 sequence (DNA): TGCGCCAGCAGCCACAGGGAGCGGAGTGGCTACACCTTC.

This clone turned up a few times. The chain joins TRBV11-2 to TRBJ2-5, with 13 positions matching TRBD2. This CDR3 region has 17 residues. V gave up 4 bases and J gave up 3 bases; unmatched junction bases: 8. Germline V CDR1 and CDR2: SGHAT, FQNNGV. CDR3 coding DNA: TGTGCCAGCAGCTCCGAACTAGCGGGGGGGCAGGAAGAGACCCAGTACTTC. It is translated as CASSSELAGGQEETQYF. The entire variable domain, with the rest obtained from reference TRBV11-2 and TRBJ2-5, is as follows: EAGVAQSPRYKIIEKRQSVAFWCNPISGHATLYWYQQILGQGPKLLIQFQNNGVVDDSQLPKDRFSAERLKGVDSTLKIQPAKLEDSAVYLCASSSELAGGQEETQYFGPGTRLLVL.

V is TRBV11-2 and J is TRBJ2-7, with 10 positions matching TRBD2. Trimming removed 3 bases from V and 5 bases from J; junction bases left unmatched: 1. The germline CDR1 and CDR2 sequences are SGHAT and FQNNGV. The CDR3 runs to 13 residues. The CDR3 DNA is TGTGCCAGCAGCTTGGGGACTAGCGACGAGCAGTACTTC. Protein: CASSLGTSDEQYF.

V gene TRBV5-6 combines with J gene TRBJ2-1, with 12 bases lining up with TRBD2. CDR1 and CDR2 (germline): SGHDT, YYEEEE. There are 16 residues in the CDR3. Trimming cost V 4 bases and J 3 bases; bases outside gene matches: 5. CDR3 loop: CASSLAGGPDYNEQFF. The CDR3 DNA reads TGTGCCAGCAGCCTAGCGGGAGGGCCTGACTACAATGAGCAGTTCTTC. The whole variable domain, filled in from reference TRBV5-6 and TRBJ2-1, reads DAGVTQSPTHLIKTRGQQVTLRCSPKSGHDTVSWYQQALGQGPQFIFQYYEEEERQRGNFPDRFSGHQFPNYSSELNVNALLLGDSALYLCASSLAGGPDYNEQFFGPGTRLTVL.

The genes are TRBV5-1 and TRBJ2-7; 10 nucleotides agree with TRBD2. Per the germline V gene, CDR1 is SGHRS and CDR2 is YFSETQ. V gave up 7 bases and J gave up 1 base; unmatched junction bases: 2. The CDR3 covers 13 residues. CDR3 DNA sequence: TGCGCCAGCTCTAGCGGGAGTTCCTACGAGCAGTACTTC. It encodes CASSSGSSYEQYF.

This clone was counted a few times. V gene TRBV5-1 combines with J gene TRBJ1-2, with 8 positions matching TRBD1. With V trimmed by 2 bases and J by 7 bases, 10 bases remained unmatched. The CDR3 totals 15 residues. Per germline, CDR1 SGHRS and CDR2 YFSETQ. The CDR3 loop reads CASSLHSGGDGGYTF. As DNA, the CDR3 is TGCGCCAGCAGCTTACACTCAGGGGGCGACGGTGGCTACACCTTC.

The V and J genes are TRBV4-3 and TRBJ2-7, with D tentatively TRBD2 (6 bases). The CDR3 length is 13 residues. From germline, CDR1 is LGHNA and CDR2 YSLEER. Trimming removed 4 bases from V and 9 bases from J, with 16 bases in between. Here the CDR3 DNA reads TGCGCCAGCAGCCCCACTTTGGGGGGAGTGCAGTACTTC. It translates to CASSPTLGGVQYF.

The chain couples TRBV5-1 to TRBJ1-1; no clear D gene. The CDR3 is 12 amino acids. Germline-derived CDR1 and CDR2 are SGHRS and YFSETQ. V was clipped by 2 bases and J by 4 bases, with 6 bases between them. In nucleotides, the CDR3 is TGCGCCAGCAGCTTATCAGGCACTGAAGCTTTCTTT. Amino acid sequence: CASSLSGTEAFF.

In DNA, the CDR3 is TGTGCCAGCAGCGACAGGGAGTCTGAAGCTTTCTTT. Amino acids: CASSDRESEAFF. This chain connects TRBV25-1 to TRBJ1-1, with 7 positions matching TRBD1. This CDR3 is built from 12 residues. Germline-derived CDR1 and CDR2 are MGHDK and SYGVNS. Trimming took 6 bases from V and 6 from J; bases not matched to a gene: 4.

The chain combines TRBV5-1 with TRBJ1-4; D is unresolved. The CDR3 totals 13 residues. Germline V gene lookup returns CDR1 SGHRS and CDR2 YFSETQ. Deletions cut 1 base from V and 5 bases from J, with 6 bases between. This CDR3 reads CASSLTDNEKLFF. Written as DNA, the CDR3 is TGCGCCAGCAGCTTGACAGACAATGAAAAACTGTTTTTT.